The clone carrying this T cell receptor (beta chain) was seen repeatedly, ten times or more. What it recognizes is unknown. Bulk TCR library preparation followed previously described methods with listed TCR primers. TCRdb analysed the PCR reads with MiXCR anew, one entry per CDR3 protein. In the table there are 350,000 or so distinct CDR3 sequences, 20% to 25% of which are singletons. The source of the sample is a study of molecular identifiers for immune sequencing clone quantification. Study results and limitations: Barcode sharing among identical TCR molecules could make large clones appear smaller. Clones carrying above 20 RNA copies accounted for over 97% of effector molecules, under 1% in naive cells.

RNA fractions of 10%, 30% or 50% and about 18,000 to 1,000,000 sorted cells were the source of naive CD8 libraries. What was sequenced was naive CD8+ T cells from blood, with Jurkat cell RNA spiked in. The subset: FACS-sorted CD8+CD4-CCR7+CD45RA+ naive T cells. The receptor comes from a human donor in good health. Some libraries in this study had Jurkat cell RNA spiked in.

This CDR3 is CASSRDRVPNTEAFF. CDR3 bases: TGTGCCAGCAGTCGCGACAGGGTTCCGAACACTGAAGCTTTCTTT. This rearrangement joins TRBV6-5 to TRBJ1-1, with TRBD1 matching over 7 bases. Trimming cost V 5 bases and J 1 base; bases outside gene matches: 7. The germline V gene encodes CDR1 MNHEY and CDR2 SVGAGI. The CDR3 length is 15 residues.